These 2 T cell receptor beta chains were sequenced from one sample in a study of shared clonotypes between healthy human individuals. Repertoires were generated with immunoSEQ multiplex PCR, while TCRdb's copy carries only in-frame clones and drops some. The data hold 1,400,000 or so clones, with approximately 98.5% observed a single time. What was sequenced was naive CD4+ T cells sorted from blood. Regarding subset: CD45RA+ positively selected. All receptors derive from a young man in good health.

The rearrangement links TRBV14 to TRBJ1-1, with 11 bases identical to TRBD1. Trimming took 5 bases from V and 4 from J; bases not matched to a gene: 9. The CDR3 runs 16 residues. Germline values: CDR1 SGHDN, CDR2 FVKESK. The CDR3 reads CASSAPGQGGSTEAFF. CDR3 nucleotides: TGTGCCAGCAGCGCTCCGGGACAGGGGGGAAGCACTGAAGCTTTCTTT.

The chain uses TRBV28 and TRBJ2-7, with D maybe TRBD1 (5 bases). The CDR3 is made up of 13 amino acids. Germline assignment: CDR1 MDHEN and CDR2 SYDVKM. Trimming removed 3 bases at V and 5 bases at J, with 11 bases between. In DNA, the CDR3 is TGTGCCAGCAGTTTTCGCCTCAGGGACGAGCAGTACTTC. It is translated as CASSFRLRDEQYF.